The sample holds many counts of the clone carrying this T cell receptor beta chain. Antigen specificity is unknown. CDR1 SGHTA and CDR2 FQGNSA come from the germline V gene. The germline V and J ends were trimmed by 5 bases and 4 bases, with 21 bases remaining between them. The CDR3 extends over 18 amino acids. This sample was taken from a study of T cell repertoires in cytomegalovirus infection. Study at large: CMV infection and matching HLA type were both indicated by public TCR beta signatures. Study-wide results and caveats: Using cumulative public TCR beta family frequency, the authors identified those who carried CMV together with the relevant HLA. The ex vivo response was dominated by HLA-C-restricted CMV-specific TCR beta clonotypes.

TCRdb re-analysed the reads in MiXCR, keeping a single row per CDR3 protein. The table has approximately 240,000 distinct CDR3 sequences, 10% to 15% seen once; the top ten hold approximately 1.8%. The sample comprised PBMCs. The TCR was taken from a human donor in good health (CMV status not recorded). Some clones in this sample may be carry-over from other donors' samples. The gene calls are TRBV7-2 and TRBJ2-6, with D hard to call. The CDR3 protein is CASSLSPGRPRGANVLTF. The CDR3 region has the DNA TGTGCCAGCAGCCTTTCCCCGGGCAGGCCTAGAGGGGCCAACGTCCTGACTTTC.